This is a list of T cell receptor beta chains from one sample in a study of early T cells in non-severe SARS-CoV-2 infection. A single record per CDR3 protein comes from TCRdb applying MiXCR to the 5' RACE reads. The table shows approximately 27,000 distinct CDR3 sequences, with about 8.6% occurring only once. The sequenced material came from whole blood. These receptors originate from an adult who was a healthcare worker with PCR-confirmed SARS-CoV-2 infection or an uninfected control (not recorded which). CDR3s include the opening cysteine and the closing phenylalanine or tryptophan. D genes are given only for firm matches. Expanded clones are given a class, and other clones once, few, many or no size at all.

J gene,D gene,clone size,V gene,CDR3 protein,CDR3 DNA
TRBJ1-1,.,.,TRBV29-1,CSVEESNTEAFF,TGCAGCGTTGAAGAGTCGAACACTGAAGCTTTCTTT
TRBJ2-2,.,many,TRBV7-2,CASSPWGGGNTGELFF,TGTGCCAGCAGCCCCTGGGGGGGCGGAAACACCGGGGAGCTGTTTTTT
TRBJ2-5,.,few,TRBV15,CATSRAPPPTKQETQYF,TGTGCCACCAGCAGAGCCCCCCCGCCGACAAAGCAAGAGACCCAGTACTTC
TRBJ2-5,TRBD2,many,TRBV20-1,CSARSSGQETQYF,TGCAGTGCTAGGTCTAGCGGCCAAGAGACCCAGTACTTC
TRBJ2-7,.,many,TRBV20-1,CSARALPGVSYEQYF,TGCAGTGCTCGGGCCCTACCGGGGGTCTCCTACGAGCAGTACTTC
TRBJ1-5,.,many,TRBV29-1,CSVVSGNQPQHF,TGCAGCGTTGTCTCAGGCAATCAGCCCCAGCATTTT
TRBJ2-7,TRBD1,many,TRBV14,CASSQAGTGAILYEQYF,TGTGCCAGCAGCCAAGCCGGGACAGGGGCCATCCTCTACGAGCAGTACTTC
TRBJ2-2,.,many,TRBV6-2/TRBV6-3,CASTRFTNTGELFF,TGTGCCAGCACACGGTTTACGAACACCGGGGAGCTGTTTTTT
TRBJ2-7,TRBD2,many,TRBV29-1,CSVSGGPGYEQYF,TGCAGCGTCTCGGGGGGACCCGGATACGAGCAGTACTTC
TRBJ2-2,.,many,TRBV18,CASSPAGELFF,TGTGCCAGCTCCCCCGCCGGGGAGCTGTTTTTT
TRBJ1-5,.,many,TRBV12-3/TRBV12-4,CASSLEDKPQHF,TGTGCCAGCAGTTTAGAGGACAAGCCCCAGCATTTT
TRBJ1-4,TRBD1,many,TRBV6-5,CASSYLQGGGEKLFF,TGTGCCAGCAGTTATCTACAGGGGGGTGGAGAAAAACTGTTTTTT
TRBJ2-3,.,many,TRBV5-4,CASSLEGADTQYF,TGTGCCAGCAGCTTGGAGGGGGCAGATACGCAGTATTTT
TRBJ2-7,.,many,TRBV10-3,CAISESFNDAPSHHEQYF,TGTGCCATCAGTGAGTCCTTTAACGATGCCCCTTCTCATCACGAGCAGTACTTC
TRBJ2-5,.,few,TRBV5-5,CASSPSMDPSETQYF,TGTGCCAGCAGCCCCTCGATGGACCCATCGGAGACCCAGTACTTC
TRBJ1-1,TRBD1,large,TRBV24-1,CATRPSGQANTEAFF,TGTGCCACCAGGCCCTCGGGACAGGCTAACACTGAAGCTTTCTTT
TRBJ1-1,.,many,TRBV6-2/TRBV6-3,CASRPFGGKGEAFF,TGTGCCAGCAGACCCTTCGGGGGGAAAGGTGAAGCTTTCTTT
TRBJ2-2,.,.,TRBV5-1,CASSLVQGNTGELFF,TGCGCCAGCAGCTTGGTCCAGGGGAACACCGGGGAGCTGTTTTTT
TRBJ2-5,.,.,TRBV7-9,CASSLAEAPSQETQYF,TGTGCCAGCAGCTTAGCGGAGGCGCCATCTCAAGAGACCCAGTACTTC
TRBJ2-1,.,many,TRBV18,CASSQQGNEQFF,TGTGCCAGCTCACAACAAGGTAATGAGCAGTTCTTC
TRBJ1-2,.,many,TRBV7-8,CASSLLAARGYTF,TGTGCCAGCAGCTTATTGGCCGCTAGGGGCTACACCTTC
TRBJ1-2,.,many,TRBV20-1,CSPSLTTNYGYTF,TGCAGTCCAAGCCTTACCACTAACTATGGCTACACCTTC
TRBJ2-1,TRBD1,many,TRBV20-1,CSAPDRGTSGSYNEQFF,TGCAGTGCTCCGGACAGGGGGACGTCCGGCTCCTACAATGAGCAGTTCTTC
TRBJ2-4,.,many,TRBV5-1,CASSPGHLVATSDQYF,TGCGCCAGCAGCCCGGGACACCTCGTTGCTACAAGTGATCAGTACTTC
TRBJ1-5,TRBD1,many,TRBV24-1,CATSDSAGGPPLYSNQPQHF,TGTGCCACCAGTGATTCCGCAGGGGGCCCCCCGCTATATAGCAATCAGCCCCAGCATTTT
TRBJ2-2,.,.,TRBV10-3,CAINHAGTGELFF,TGTGCCATCAATCACGCGGGCACCGGGGAGCTGTTTTTT
TRBJ1-3,.,many,TRBV24-1,CATSDPSSGNTIYF,TGTGCCACCAGTGATCCCAGCTCTGGAAACACCATATATTTT
TRBJ1-5,.,.,TRBV19,CASSPRNQPQHF,TGTGCCAGTAGTCCACGTAATCAGCCCCAGCATTTT
TRBJ2-3,TRBD2,many,TRBV12-5,CASGHPSGGADTQYF,TGTGCTAGTGGTCACCCCAGCGGGGGGGCAGATACGCAGTATTTT
TRBJ2-3,.,.,TRBV6-2/TRBV6-3,CASSYPNTDTQYF,TGTGCCAGCAGTTACCCCAACACAGATACGCAGTATTTT
TRBJ2-1,.,many,TRBV13,CASSQRSEQFF,TGTGCCAGCAGCCAACGGAGTGAGCAGTTCTTC
TRBJ2-3,TRBD1,.,TRBV5-5,CASSLRDRDTDTQYF,TGTGCCAGCAGCTTAAGGGACAGAGACACAGATACGCAGTATTTT
TRBJ2-1,TRBD2,.,TRBV3-1,CASSLAGYANEQFF,TGTGCCAGCAGCTTAGCGGGGTATGCCAATGAGCAGTTCTTC
TRBJ2-3,.,many,TRBV29-1,CSARGARDTQYF,TGCAGCGCGAGGGGGGCCAGAGATACGCAGTATTTT
TRBJ2-7,TRBD1,.,TRBV12-3/TRBV12-4,CASSLTSGTGYEQYF,TGTGCCAGCAGTTTAACCTCCGGGACAGGATACGAGCAGTACTTC
TRBJ2-2,TRBD2,many,TRBV19,CASSIGAGGGTGELFF,TGTGCCAGTAGTATCGGAGCGGGGGGAGGCACCGGGGAGCTGTTTTTT
TRBJ2-6,.,many,TRBV2,CASSEEGRAGANVLTF,TGTGCCAGCAGTGAAGAAGGCAGGGCTGGGGCCAACGTCCTGACTTTC
TRBJ2-3,TRBD1,few,TRBV7-3,CASSFGTDKTDTQYF,TGTGCCAGCAGCTTCGGGACAGACAAAACAGATACGCAGTATTTT
TRBJ1-1,.,many,TRBV29-1,CSVEVGGRGTEAFF,TGCAGCGTTGAAGTAGGGGGGCGGGGCACTGAAGCTTTCTTT
TRBJ2-2,TRBD2,.,TRBV5-4,CASSEKTSGETGELFF,TGTGCCAGCAGCGAAAAGACTAGCGGGGAGACCGGGGAGCTGTTTTTT
TRBJ2-3,TRBD1,once,TRBV29-1,CSAGQGDRTDTQYF,TGCAGCGCCGGACAGGGGGATCGCACAGATACGCAGTATTTT
TRBJ2-6,.,many,TRBV7-2,CARGSSGANVLTF,TGTGCCAGGGGGAGCTCTGGGGCCAACGTCCTGACTTTC
TRBJ1-5,.,many,TRBV28,CASSAPTGANQPQHF,TGTGCCAGCAGTGCACCCACCGGGGCTAATCAGCCCCAGCATTTT
TRBJ1-1,.,many,TRBV10-3,CAISDPGRGTEAFF,TGTGCCATCAGTGATCCGGGAAGGGGGACTGAAGCTTTCTTT